The 29 T cell receptor beta chains in this list originate from one sample, sequenced in a study of lymphopenia after photon versus proton radiotherapy. Sequencing used immunoSEQ multiplex PCR; TCRdb keeps in-frame clones, though not all of them. The table records tens of thousands of clones, roughly 92% of them present only once. Sequencing was performed on peripheral blood, taken from a patient treated with photon-based radiotherapy. The source is a man aged 60-69 years with cholangiocarcinoma.

This chain connects TRBV6-1 to TRBJ2-7; possible D gene TRBD1, 5 bases. V was shortened by 4 bases and J by 2 bases, with 6 bases between the two germline ends. The CDR3 sequence is 12 residues long. Germline CDR1 MNHNS, CDR2 SASEGT. CDR3 loop: CASSVRAYEQYF. The CDR3 nucleotides are TGTGCCAGCAGTGTCAGGGCCTACGAGCAGTACTTC.

The chain uses TRBV11-3 and TRBJ2-2; D is unresolved. This CDR3 has 16 residues. From germline, CDR1 is SGHNT and CDR2 YENEEA. Trimming removed 4 bases from V and 1 base from J, with 13 bases in between. CDR3 in DNA: TGTGCCAGCAGCTCGAGGACCAAAGTGAACACCGGGGAGCTGTTTTTT. Residues: CASSSRTKVNTGELFF. The complete variable domain, with remaining parts taken from reference TRBV11-3 and TRBJ2-2, reads EAGVVQSPRYKIIEKKQPVAFWCNPISGHNTLYWYLQNLGQGPELLIRYENEEAVDDSQLPKDRFSAERLKGVDSTLKIQPAELGDSAVYLCASSSRTKVNTGELFFGEGSRLTVL.

The CDR3 spells CASSSFSGAQETQYF. As DNA, the CDR3 is TGTGCCAGCAGCTCGTTTAGTGGGGCTCAAGAGACCCAGTACTTC. This sequence joins TRBV7-2 and TRBJ2-5; D might be TRBD1 (5 bases). With 4 bases removed from V and 2 bases from J, the gap between germline ends came to 14 bases. The CDR3 is made up of 15 amino acids. The germline V gene has CDR1 SGHTA and CDR2 FQGNSA.

This clone was detected only a few times. J is TRBJ1-3 and V is TRBV10-1, with D tentatively TRBD1 (5 bases). The CDR3 runs 15 residues. V was trimmed by 6 bases and J by 0 bases, leaving 12 bases between them. Germline V gives CDR1 WNHNN, CDR2 SYGVQD (reference sequence). The CDR3 protein is CASSPGLISGNTIYF. Written as DNA, the CDR3 is TGCGCCAGCAGCCCGGGACTGATCTCTGGAAACACCATATATTTT.

The chain carries TRBV15 and TRBJ2-3; D ambiguous. Trimming stripped 0 bases from V and 5 bases from J, with 9 bases between. This CDR3 region has 14 residues. Germline CDR1 is LNHNV and CDR2 is YYDKDF (reference sequence). The CDR3 reads CATSRDRRLDTQYF. CDR3 nucleotides: TGTGCCACCAGCAGAGATCGGCGACTAGATACGCAGTATTTT.

This chain joins TRBV5-4 and TRBJ2-7, with D possibly matching TRBD2 (5 bases). This CDR3 comprises 14 residues. V was pared by 0 bases and J by 2 bases, with 9 bases between. Looked up from germline, CDR1 is SGHNT and CDR2 is YYREEE (reference sequence). The CDR3 DNA is TGTGCCAGCAGCTTGGAAGTAGCGCCCTACGAGCAGTACTTC. Encoded protein: CASSLEVAPYEQYF.

V gene TRBV27 combines with J gene TRBJ2-7; D is perhaps TRBD2 (5 bases). The CDR3 runs to 17 residues. Germline V gene lookup returns CDR1 MNHEY and CDR2 SMNVEV (reference sequence). V dropped 1 base and J dropped 2 bases, with 18 bases sitting between them. CDR3 nucleotide sequence: TGTGCCAGCAGTTTATATGGCTTCCAGGAGGCGACCTACGAGCAGTACTTC. It is translated as CASSLYGFQEATYEQYF.

The CDR3 DNA follows: TGTGCCAGCAGCTTTGGTCGGGGGGATGGGGAGACCCAGTACTTC. It is translated as CASSFGRGDGETQYF. The chain carries TRBV7-2 and TRBJ2-5, with 7 bases identical to TRBD2. The junction had 9 bases not matched to a gene; V was cut back by 3 bases and J by 5 bases. CDR3 length: 15 residues. Germline V lookup: CDR1 SGHTA, CDR2 FQGNSA.

The chain joins TRBV19 to TRBJ2-7; TRBD2 agrees at 7 bases. Germline V gene lookup returns CDR1 LNHDA and CDR2 SQIVND (reference sequence). CDR3 size: 15 residues. The trim removed 7 bases at V and 3 bases at J, leaving 12 bases unmatched. As DNA, the CDR3 is TGTGCCAGTACCATGGGATTCGGCGGGGGCTACGAGCAGTACTTC. Encoded protein: CASTMGFGGGYEQYF.

V and J are TRBV10-3 and TRBJ2-3; 7 nucleotides match TRBD1. Unmatched junction bases numbered 9, after V lost 4 bases and J lost 5 bases. Germline V gives CDR1 ENHRY, CDR2 SYGVKD. The CDR3 has 15 amino acids. The CDR3 protein is CAISGRQGFEDTQYF. CDR3 bases: TGTGCCATCAGTGGAAGACAGGGTTTCGAAGATACGCAGTATTTT.

This chain connects TRBV4-2 to TRBJ2-5; no reliable D call. With the DNA end fitting TRBJ2-7 better, the J assignment may be wrong. CDR3 length equals 12 residues. Germline V lookup: CDR1 LGHNA, CDR2 YNFKEQ. The CDR3 spells CASSPNPYEQYF. CDR3 in DNA: TGTGCCAGCAGCCCTAACCCCTACGAGCAGTACTTC.

This clone was seen once. The chain couples TRBV27 to TRBJ2-3; D unclear. This CDR3 is 13 amino acids long. Germline values: CDR1 MNHEY, CDR2 SMNVEV (reference sequence). The V and J ends lost 2 bases and 3 bases respectively, with 6 bases between them. CDR3 sequence: CASSLGWTDTQYF. CDR3 bases: TGTGCCAGCAGTTTAGGGTGGACAGATACGCAGTATTTT.

Concerning this clone: Other DNA sequences in this sample translate to the same CDR3. V is TRBV2 and J is TRBJ2-7; TRBD2 matches at 7 bases. There are 16 residues in the CDR3. The germline CDR1 and CDR2 sequences are SNHLY and FYNNEI. V lost 2 bases and J lost 5; bases outside the gene matches: 12. The CDR3 DNA reads TGTGCCAGCAGTGAATTTCTTGGCGGGAGCCCAAACGAGCAGTACTTC. Protein sequence: CASSEFLGGSPNEQYF.

The rearrangement links TRBV10-3 to TRBJ1-6; maybe TRBD1 (5 bases). The CDR3 is 17 amino acids. Trimming shortened V by 4 bases and J by 0 bases, and 13 bases separated the two germline ends. CDR1 ENHRY and CDR2 SYGVKD come from the germline V gene. This CDR3 reads CAISGVGTFSYNSPLHF. The CDR3 nucleotides are TGTGCCATCAGTGGAGTCGGGACTTTCTCCTATAATTCACCCCTCCACTTT.

The rearrangement links TRBV7-9 to TRBJ2-3; D not resolved. The CDR3 loop spans 13 amino acids. The V end was cut by 5 bases, the J end by 3 bases, with 9 bases between. Germline lookup yields CDR1 SEHNR and CDR2 FQNEAQ (reference sequence). CDR3 DNA: TGTGCCAGCAGCCCCCCAACGACAGATACGCAGTATTTT. This codes for CASSPPTTDTQYF. The full variable domain, completed using reference TRBV7-9 and TRBJ2-3, is DTGVSQNPRHKITKRGQNVTFRCDPISEHNRLYWYRQTLGQGPEFLTYFQNEAQLEKSRLLSDRFSAERPKGSFSTLEIQRTEQGDSAMYLCASSPPTTDTQYFGPGTRLTVL.

This chain connects TRBV7-2 to TRBJ1-5, with 9 bases identical to TRBD1. Germline CDR1 is SGHTA and CDR2 is FQGNSA. The CDR3 covers 16 residues. Unmatched junction bases numbered 10, after V lost 5 bases and J lost 5 bases. In DNA form, the CDR3 reads TGTGCCAGCAGCCCACTACAAAGACAGGGGGATCAGCCCCAGCATTTT. This gives the protein CASSPLQRQGDQPQHF.

This clone was seen only once. J is TRBJ1-1 and V is TRBV7-9; D gene unclear. V was clipped by 0 bases and J by 0 bases, with 8 bases between them. CDR3 length equals 15 residues. Germline CDR1 SEHNR, CDR2 FQNEAQ (reference sequence). The CDR3 DNA is TGTGCCAGCAGCTTAGCAAACACAGTGAACACTGAAGCTTTCTTT. Amino acids: CASSLANTVNTEAFF. Drawing the rest from reference TRBV7-9 and TRBJ1-1, the complete variable domain is DTGVSQNPRHKITKRGQNVTFRCDPISEHNRLYWYRQTLGQGPEFLTYFQNEAQLEKSRLLSDRFSAERPKGSFSTLEIQRTEQGDSAMYLCASSLANTVNTEAFFGQGTRLTVV.

This chain uses TRBV10-1 with TRBJ2-3, with D perhaps matching TRBD1 (6 bases). Trimming pared 4 bases from V and 2 bases from J, leaving 10 bases between. Germline CDR1 is WNHNN and CDR2 is SYGVQD (reference sequence). The CDR3 contains 14 residues. The CDR3 coding sequence is TGCGCCAGCAGTGGCCCAGGGGACACAGATACGCAGTATTTT. Protein sequence: CASSGPGDTDTQYF.

The gene calls are TRBV4-1 and TRBJ2-1, with D unclear. Trimming shortened V by 1 base and J by 5 bases, and 12 bases separated the two germline ends. This CDR3 comprises 15 residues. The germline V gene encodes CDR1 MGHRA and CDR2 YSYEKL. For the CDR3, the DNA is TGCGCCAGCAGCCAAGTAAGGCTACCAGACAATGAGCAGTTCTTC. Protein sequence: CASSQVRLPDNEQFF.

The chain couples TRBV7-9 to TRBJ2-7, with unresolved D. The V gene's germline CDR1 is SEHNR and CDR2 FQNEAQ (reference sequence). The CDR3 covers 13 residues. V lost 0 bases to trimming and J lost 0 bases, with 3 bases between them. The CDR3 nucleotides are TGTGCCAGCAGCTTAGCGCTCTCCTACGAGCAGTACTTC. As protein: CASSLALSYEQYF. The variable domain in full, with the rest retrieved from reference TRBV7-9 and TRBJ2-7, is DTGVSQNPRHKITKRGQNVTFRCDPISEHNRLYWYRQTLGQGPEFLTYFQNEAQLEKSRLLSDRFSAERPKGSFSTLEIQRTEQGDSAMYLCASSLALSYEQYFGPGTRLTVT.

The chain links TRBV5-1 to TRBJ2-3; weak D call: TRBD2 (6 bases). This CDR3 region has 16 residues. Germline V gives CDR1 SGHRS, CDR2 YFSETQ. Trimming took 2 bases from V and 1 from J, leaving 14 bases between them. CDR3 sequence (DNA): TGCGCCAGCAGCTTTGGGGGGAGGATTGGCACAGATACGCAGTATTTT. This codes for CASSFGGRIGTDTQYF.

The rearrangement links TRBV7-3 to TRBJ2-3; D is ambiguous. Between the trimmed V and J ends, which lost 1 base and 6 bases, there was a span of 5 bases. The CDR3 is 12 residues long. The V gene's germline CDR1 is SGHTA and CDR2 FQGTGA. CDR3 loop: CASSLMADTQYF. For the CDR3, the DNA is TGTGCCAGCAGCTTAATGGCCGATACGCAGTATTTT.

The chain is built from TRBV20-1 and TRBJ2-3, with D uncertain. The V end lost 2 bases, the J end lost 2 bases, and 2 bases lay between the germline ends. The CDR3 has 11 amino acids. CDR1 and CDR2 (germline): DFQATT, SNEGSKA (reference sequence). CDR3 residues: CSARITDTQYF. The CDR3 DNA is TGCAGTGCTAGAATCACAGATACGCAGTATTTT.

The chain has TRBV7-3 and TRBJ2-1; 11 bases match TRBD2. Germline trimming cut 3 bases from V and 8 bases from J; bases unmatched to any gene: 6. The length of the CDR3 is 15 residues. Germline CDR1 SGHTA, CDR2 FQGTGA. CDR3 region: CASSFSGGAQHEQFF. The CDR3 DNA reads TGTGCCAGCAGCTTTAGCGGGGGGGCCCAGCATGAGCAGTTCTTC.

This clone was recorded only once. The rearrangement links TRBV7-6 to TRBJ1-6, with TRBD1 matching over 7 bases. J lost 6 bases, V lost 5 bases, and 4 bases had no gene match. CDR3 size: 14 residues. CDR1 and CDR2 from the germline V gene are SGHVS and FNYEAQ. For the CDR3, the DNA is TGTGCCAGCAGCCCGGGACAGACTAATTCACCCCTCCACTTT. It translates to CASSPGQTNSPLHF.

The V gene is TRBV27, the J gene TRBJ1-1, with D hard to call. The CDR3 loop spans 14 amino acids. Trimming removed 6 bases at V and 11 bases at J, with 22 bases between. CDR1 and CDR2 from the germline V gene are MNHEY and SMNVEV (reference sequence). This chain's CDR3 is CASSPLTSGHGAFF. The CDR3 DNA reads as TGTGCCAGCAGCCCCCTCACATCCGGGCATGGGGCTTTCTTT.

The chain couples TRBV14 to TRBJ2-3; D is possibly TRBD2 (6 bases). This CDR3 contains 13 residues. Trimming took off 8 bases at V and 5 bases at J, with 14 bases between the two ends. Germline V gene sequence: CDR1 SGHDN, CDR2 FVKESK. CDR3 sequence: CASRGGALDTQYF. The DNA of the CDR3 is TGTGCCAGCCGCGGAGGGGCCCTAGATACGCAGTATTTT.

The count of this clone is one. V usage is TRBV6-6 and J usage is TRBJ1-1; possible D gene TRBD1, 6 bases. This CDR3 has 14 amino acids. The V and J ends lost 2 bases and 6 bases respectively, with 13 bases between them. Looked up from germline, CDR1 is MNHNY and CDR2 is SVGAGI (reference sequence). This CDR3 is CASSYDRLVSEAFF. In DNA form, the CDR3 reads TGTGCCAGCAGTTACGACAGGCTTGTGTCTGAAGCTTTCTTT.

The chain combines TRBV7-2 with TRBJ1-1; D not resolved. Trimming took 1 base from V and 0 from J, leaving 6 bases between them. Germline V gene lookup returns CDR1 SGHTA and CDR2 FQGNSA. The CDR3 length is 14 residues. The CDR3 here is CASSLGILNTEAFF. As DNA, the CDR3 is TGTGCCAGCAGCTTAGGCATCCTGAACACTGAAGCTTTCTTT.